Below are 28 T cell receptor beta chains sequenced from a single sample in a study of T cell responses to AZD1222 COVID-19 vaccine. Using immunoSEQ multiplex PCR, the repertoire was profiled, and TCRdb retains in-frame clones only, with some absent. The sample shows more than 95,000 clones, less than 90% of them seen only once. This sample comprised peripheral blood, obtained on day 0 of AZD1222 vaccination. These receptors were collected from an adult in good health.

The chain employs TRBV6-1 and TRBJ1-4; 9 nucleotides line up with TRBD1. CDR3 size: 17 residues. The V gene end was trimmed by 1 base and the J gene end by 0 bases; junction bases not matched to a gene: 3. Germline assignment: CDR1 MNHNS and CDR2 SASEGT. The DNA of the CDR3 is TGTGCCAGCAGTGAAGAGGGACAGGGCGCAACTAATGAAAAACTGTTTTTT. This sequence encodes CASSEEGQGATNEKLFF.

This rearrangement joins TRBV25-1 to TRBJ1-6; TRBD1 agrees at 7 bases. V lost 8 bases, J lost 8 bases, and 9 bases stayed unmatched. The CDR3 consists of 14 residues. Per germline, CDR1 MGHDK and CDR2 SYGVNS. The CDR3 protein is CASLGTAQHSPLHF. CDR3 in DNA: TGTGCCAGCCTAGGGACAGCCCAACATTCACCCCTCCACTTT.

The rearrangement joins TRBV21-1 to TRBJ2-1; TRBD2, the table's D call, was not compared with the DNA. TRBV21-1 is designated a pseudogene. The CDR3 has 16 amino acids. The CDR3 loop reads CASSKGAGGDYNEQFF. The CDR3 nucleotides are TGTGCCAGCAGCAAAGGGGCCGGGGGGGATTACAATGAGCAGTTCTTC.

This clone showed up just once. This chain connects TRBV6-5 to TRBJ1-5, with D possibly matching TRBD1 (6 bases). V was pared by 6 bases and J by 0 bases, with 12 bases between. CDR1 and CDR2 (germline): MNHEY, SVGAGI. CDR3 size: 15 residues. The CDR3 DNA sequence: TGTGCCAGCAGCCAACAGGGTAATAGCAATCAGCCCCAGCATTTT. As protein: CASSQQGNSNQPQHF.

The chain couples TRBV6-5 to TRBJ2-1; 10 bases fit TRBD2. The V and J ends lost 2 bases and 8 bases, in that order; junction bases with no gene match: 3. This CDR3 comprises 14 residues. The germline gives CDR1 MNHEY, CDR2 SVGAGI. The CDR3 DNA is TGTGCCAGCAGTTACGCTAGCGGGAGCTATGAGCAGTTCTTC. Translated: CASSYASGSYEQFF.

This chain joins TRBV2 and TRBJ2-2; possible D gene TRBD1, 6 bases. In germline, CDR1 is SNHLY, CDR2 FYNNEI. The CDR3 has 12 residues. Trimming removed 9 bases at V and 6 bases at J, with 11 bases between. CDR3 in DNA: TGTGCCAGTATACAGGGACCCGGGGAGCTGTTTTTT. Translated: CASIQGPGELFF.

V usage is TRBV27 and J usage is TRBJ1-5; a possible D gene is TRBD1 (6 bases). From germline, CDR1 is MNHEY and CDR2 SMNVEV (reference sequence). This CDR3 comprises 17 residues. V shed 5 bases and J shed 6 bases, with 23 bases lying between them. CDR3: CASSPTPDGGAGQPQHF. DNA for the CDR3: TGTGCCAGCAGTCCAACCCCCGACGGGGGCGCGGGTCAGCCCCAGCATTTT.

This chain uses TRBV3-1 (or the pseudogene TRBV3-2) with TRBJ2-7, with 8 bases identical to TRBD2. The CDR3 is 16 amino acids. The V and J ends lost 1 base and 4 bases, in that order; junction bases with no gene match: 9. Germline CDR1 reads LGHDT; CDR2 reads YNNKEL (reference sequence). CDR3 DNA: TGTGCCAGCAGCCAAGGGGGAGCGGGAGTTCGGTACGAGCAGTACTTC. Its translation: CASSQGGAGVRYEQYF.

The V call is TRBV28, the J call TRBJ1-5, with a tentative D call TRBD1 (6 bases). The CDR3 contains 18 residues. Germline-derived CDR1 and CDR2 are MDHEN and SYDVKM. The ends were cut back, 5 bases at V and 7 bases at J, with 27 bases in the middle. This CDR3 reads CASSPAQSITGRGQPQHF. The DNA of the CDR3 is TGTGCCAGCAGTCCAGCCCAGAGCATTACAGGGAGGGGGCAGCCCCAGCATTTT.

CDR3 protein: CASSLEGSGNTIYF. The CDR3, as DNA: TGTGCCAGCAGCCTAGAGGGCTCTGGAAACACCATATATTTT. The genes are TRBV7-2 and TRBJ1-3; no clear D. There are 14 residues in the CDR3. The germline gives CDR1 SGHTA, CDR2 FQGNSA. Trimming left V 5 bases short and J 0 bases short, with 8 bases between.

The J gene is TRBJ2-1, the V gene TRBV9; 7 nucleotides match TRBD2. This CDR3 has 13 residues. After removal of 0 bases from V and 10 bases from J, the junction contained 4 bases not matched to a gene. The germline V gene encodes CDR1 SGDLS and CDR2 YYNGEE. CDR3 sequence: CASSVATSLEQFF. In DNA, the CDR3 is TGTGCCAGCAGCGTAGCGACTAGCTTGGAGCAGTTCTTC.

The J gene is TRBJ2-1, the V gene TRBV5-1, with 7 positions matching TRBD1. The J segment lost 8 bases and the V segment lost 0 bases, leaving 5 bases of the junction unmatched. CDR3 length: 14 residues. The germline gives CDR1 SGHRS, CDR2 YFSETQ. The CDR3 reads CASSLGDSRDEQFF. The DNA of the CDR3 is TGCGCCAGCAGCTTGGGGGACAGCAGGGATGAGCAGTTCTTC.

The rearrangement joins TRBV6-5 to TRBJ2-4; D is uncertain. The CDR3 covers 14 residues. With 6 bases removed from V and 1 base from J, the gap between germline ends came to 10 bases. CDR1 is MNHEY and CDR2 is SVGAGI in the germline V gene. This chain's CDR3 is CASSSSEAKNIQYF. For the CDR3, the DNA is TGTGCCAGCAGCTCCTCGGAGGCCAAAAACATTCAGTACTTC.

This clone showed up just once. The chain combines TRBV6-6 with TRBJ2-7, with D tentatively TRBD1 (5 bases). This CDR3 region has 11 residues. Trimming removed 8 bases from V and 6 bases from J, with 11 bases in between. Per the germline V gene, CDR1 is MNHNY and CDR2 is SVGAGI (reference sequence). The CDR3 DNA follows: TGTGCCAGCGGAGCAGGGATCGAGCAGTACTTC. Its translation: CASGAGIEQYF.

The chain employs TRBV19 and TRBJ2-1; D gene unclear. Germline assignment: CDR1 LNHDA and CDR2 SQIVND (reference sequence). V was cut by 1 base and J by 5 bases, with 6 bases left in between. This CDR3 is built from 13 residues. The CDR3 bases are TGTGCCAGTAGTATAGGTCTGAACAATGAGCAGTTCTTC. Amino acids: CASSIGLNNEQFF.

The rearrangement links TRBV11-2 to TRBJ1-1; 10 nucleotides agree with TRBD1. The CDR3 length is 14 residues. Germline-derived CDR1 and CDR2 are SGHAT and FQNNGV. The J segment lost 5 bases and the V segment lost 3 bases, leaving 3 bases of the junction unmatched. CDR3 DNA: TGTGCCAGCAGCTTCCGGACAGGGGGGACTGAAGCTTTCTTT. It translates to CASSFRTGGTEAFF. The whole variable domain, remainder taken from reference TRBV11-2 and TRBJ1-1, is EAGVAQSPRYKIIEKRQSVAFWCNPISGHATLYWYQQILGQGPKLLIQFQNNGVVDDSQLPKDRFSAERLKGVDSTLKIQPAKLEDSAVYLCASSFRTGGTEAFFGQGTRLTVV.

For the CDR3, the DNA is TGTGCCAGCCGCGAAGGGGGTGGTTCCGGGGAGCTGTTTTTT. Translated, it gives CASREGGGSGELFF. The gene calls are TRBV5-4 and TRBJ2-2; perhaps TRBD1 as D (6 bases). Germline-derived CDR1 and CDR2 are SGHNT and YYREEE (reference sequence). Between the trimmed V and J ends, which lost 7 bases and 6 bases, there was a span of 16 bases. The length of the CDR3 is 14 residues.

The CDR3 protein is CASAPRETYEQYF. In nucleotides, the CDR3 is TGCGCCAGTGCCCCGAGGGAAACCTACGAGCAGTACTTC. The chain joins TRBV5-1 to TRBJ2-7, with D maybe TRBD2 (5 bases). CDR3 size: 13 residues. The V and J ends lost 8 bases and 2 bases respectively, with 14 bases between them. Germline CDR1 SGHRS, CDR2 YFSETQ. Looking up the rest from reference TRBV5-1 and TRBJ2-7 gives the full variable domain: KAGVTQTPRYLIKTRGQQVTLSCSPISGHRSVSWYQQTPGQGLQFLFEYFSETQRNKGNFPGRFSGRQFSNSRSEMNVSTLELGDSALYLCASAPRETYEQYFGPGTRLTVT.

This sequence joins TRBV10-3 and TRBJ1-6, with D perhaps matching TRBD1 (5 bases). V gave up 3 bases and J gave up 4 bases, with 10 bases separating them. CDR1 and CDR2 (germline): ENHRY, SYGVKD. The CDR3 extends over 15 amino acids. The CDR3 protein is CAISDSQGYNSPLHF. CDR3 bases: TGTGCCATCAGTGACTCGCAGGGTTATAATTCACCCCTCCACTTT.

The genes are TRBV27 and TRBJ1-4; 7 bases are shared with TRBD1. This CDR3 region has 16 residues. The junction had 16 bases not matched to a gene; V was cut back by 8 bases and J by 7 bases. CDR1 and CDR2 from the germline V gene are MNHEY and SMNVEV (reference sequence). CDR3 DNA sequence: TGTGCCAGCCAAACCTCAACAGGGGTAAGGGGTGAAAAACTGTTTTTT. Translation gives CASQTSTGVRGEKLFF.

The chain links TRBV5-1 to TRBJ2-7, with TRBD1 identical over 11 bases. Germline V lookup: CDR1 SGHRS, CDR2 YFSETQ. The CDR3 contains 14 residues. With V trimmed by 3 bases and J by 5 bases, 4 bases remained unmatched. This CDR3 reads CASSSGQGAHEQYF. In DNA, the CDR3 is TGCGCCAGCAGCTCAGGACAGGGGGCACACGAGCAGTACTTC.

The chain employs TRBV14 and TRBJ1-1, with D unresolved. The CDR3 contains 13 residues. V was clipped by 0 bases and J by 10 bases, with 12 bases between them. Germline values: CDR1 SGHDN, CDR2 FVKESK. Written as DNA, the CDR3 is TGTGCCAGCAGCCAAGATCGGAGGGTGGGAGCTTTCTTT. Its protein is CASSQDRRVGAFF.

This chain links TRBV7-7 with TRBJ2-5; D is uncertain. From germline, CDR1 is SSHAT and CDR2 FNYEAQ (reference sequence). The CDR3 is 13 residues long. V shed 5 bases and J shed 5 bases, with 12 bases lying between them. CDR3 bases: TGTGCCAGCAGCATTGCCCCCGGGGAGACCCAGTACTTC. This translates into CASSIAPGETQYF.

This chain connects TRBV7-2 to TRBJ2-1; the match to TRBD2 covers 7 bases. Trimming took 2 bases from V and 2 from J; bases not matched to a gene: 6. This CDR3 is built from 16 residues. In germline, CDR1 is SGHTA, CDR2 FQGNSA. CDR3 sequence reads: CASSLFGGIAYNEQFF. In DNA, the CDR3 is TGTGCCAGCAGCTTATTCGGGGGGATCGCCTACAATGAGCAGTTCTTC.

This chain connects TRBV5-1 to TRBJ2-4; 7 bases fit TRBD2. The CDR3 totals 16 residues. V was clipped by 0 bases and J by 0 bases; unmatched bases: 3. The germline CDR1 and CDR2 sequences are SGHRS and YFSETQ. The CDR3: CASSLVAGAAKNIQYF. DNA of the CDR3: TGCGCCAGCAGCTTGGTGGCGGGAGCAGCCAAAAACATTCAGTACTTC.

The rearrangement links TRBV5-1 to TRBJ2-7; D may be TRBD1 (7 bases). Germline V gene sequence: CDR1 SGHRS, CDR2 YFSETQ. This CDR3 is built from 14 residues. Trimming took off 0 bases at V and 4 bases at J, with 11 bases between the two ends. Written as DNA, the CDR3 is TGCGCCAGCAGCTTGGACAGGGGAGGATACGAGCAGTACTTC. This codes for CASSLDRGGYEQYF. Complete variable domain (other parts from reference TRBV5-1 and TRBJ2-7): KAGVTQTPRYLIKTRGQQVTLSCSPISGHRSVSWYQQTPGQGLQFLFEYFSETQRNKGNFPGRFSGRQFSNSRSEMNVSTLELGDSALYLCASSLDRGGYEQYFGPGTRLTVT.

This chain links TRBV1 with TRBJ2-1; the D call in the table, TRBD2, was not verified against the DNA. TRBV1 is classified as a pseudogene. This CDR3 spans 16 amino acids. The CDR3 sequence is CTSEPIAGGPGDEQFF. CDR3 nucleotide sequence: TGCACCAGCGAACCCATAGCGGGAGGCCCCGGGGATGAGCAGTTCTTC.

V usage is TRBV6-1 and J usage is TRBJ2-1, with 7 bases fitting TRBD2. The V and J ends lost 6 bases and 8 bases, in that order; junction bases with no gene match: 16. This CDR3 is 16 amino acids long. The germline gives CDR1 MNHNS, CDR2 SASEGT. The CDR3 region is CASSENTGRAEDEQFF. CDR3 bases: TGTGCCAGCAGCGAAAACACGGGGAGGGCCGAAGATGAGCAGTTCTTC.